This T cell receptor (beta chain) was documented in a study of shared clonotypes between healthy human individuals. Study-level points and caveats: What rarefaction showed was incomplete sorted-subset sequencing despite large depth.

TCRdb's copy holds only in-frame clones and misses some; the assay was immunoSEQ multiplex PCR. The sample holds approximately 1,500,000 clones, roughly 96% seen once. This clone was detected once. As yet, its antigen is unknown. The CDR3 has 14 amino acids. V gave up 3 bases and J gave up 2 bases, with 10 bases separating them. Germline V gene data show CDR1 as SGHDT and CDR2 as YYEEEE. Sequenced: naive CD4+ T cells sorted from blood. This sample's subset: CD45RA+ positively selected. The chain recombines TRBV5-6 with TRBJ2-3, with D possibly being TRBD2 (5 bases). The TCR was taken from a man younger than 40 in good health. The CDR3 spells CASSWPRDTDTQYF. CDR3 DNA sequence: TGTGCCAGCAGCTGGCCCCGGGACACAGATACGCAGTATTTT.